This T cell receptor (beta chain) was obtained from a study of shared clonotypes between healthy human individuals. General study points: An expected dependence of interdonor clonotype sharing on sequencing depth was noted. Rarefaction exposed incomplete sorted-subset sequencing despite large depth. Only blood underwent sampling, and tissue repertoires likely differ.

Only in-frame clones appear in the TCRdb table, and some are missing; sequencing was by immunoSEQ multiplex PCR. The profile shows around 700,000 clones, around two thirds of them singletons. This clone was counted between two and nine times. Its antigen is still unknown. With V trimmed by 6 bases and J by 4 bases, 11 bases remained unmatched. The length of the CDR3 is 18 residues. Germline-derived CDR1 and CDR2 are SGHRS and YFSETQ. The TCR sequence derives from a woman aged 25-40 years in good health. The sample comprised memory CD4+ T cells sorted from blood. The subset is: CD45RA-negative fraction. This rearrangement joins TRBV5-1 to TRBJ2-1; 15 bases are a match to TRBD2. The CDR3: CASTAGLAGGNDYNEQFF. The CDR3 nucleotides are TGCGCCAGCACCGCCGGACTAGCGGGAGGGAATGATTACAATGAGCAGTTCTTC. The complete variable domain, with remaining parts taken from reference TRBV5-1 and TRBJ2-1, reads KAGVTQTPRYLIKTRGQQVTLSCSPISGHRSVSWYQQTPGQGLQFLFEYFSETQRNKGNFPGRFSGRQFSNSRSEMNVSTLELGDSALYLCASTAGLAGGNDYNEQFFGPGTRLTVL.